The clone carrying this T cell receptor beta chain was picked up a small number of times. The PCR employed 60 Vbeta primers together with 13 Jbeta primers. Measured with immunoSEQ multiplex PCR; TCRdb has only the in-frame clones, and not every one. The table lists roughly 120,000 clones, more than 65% of them singletons. This CDR3 is 13 amino acids long. CDR1 SGHTA and CDR2 FQGNSA come from the germline V gene. The V and J ends lost 2 bases and 7 bases respectively, with 11 bases between them. The sample comes from a study of cytomegalovirus exposure and HLA in healthy donors. Whole-study context: Some 85 million unique TCRs from HLA-typed donors were held in an early data release.

The sequence was obtained from a woman aged 55-69 years in good health and CMV-seropositive. Sequencing was carried out using PBMCs. The V gene is TRBV7-2, the J gene TRBJ1-2; D is possibly TRBD1 (5 bases). Here the CDR3 reads CASSLYVGGGYTF. The CDR3 DNA follows: TGTGCCAGCAGCTTATATGTCGGGGGTGGCTACACCTTC.